Listed here are 30 T cell receptor beta chains from one sample, sequenced in a study of blood T cells in healthy people across ages. With a J-beta primer mix and a sample-barcoded 5' primer, a second PCR ran 7 to 11 cycles. TCRdb reanalysed the 5' RACE reads using MiXCR and keeps one entry per CDR3 protein. Here the sample spans hundreds of thousands of distinct CDR3 sequences, roughly 35% being singletons. The material sequenced was blood. These receptors originate from a man aged 18 to 29 in good health.

The CDR3 sequence is CAISEGNHRDYEQYF. As DNA, the CDR3 is TGTGCCATCAGTGAGGGGAACCACCGGGACTACGAGCAGTACTTC. The rearrangement uses TRBV10-3 and TRBJ2-7, with D possibly matching TRBD2 (5 bases). V lost 2 bases and J 3 bases, leaving 14 bases between the germline ends. The CDR3 totals 15 residues. In germline, CDR1 is ENHRY, CDR2 SYGVKD.

The V call is TRBV11-1, the J call TRBJ2-3; no reliable D call. Between the trimmed V and J ends, which lost 5 bases and 4 bases, there was a span of 10 bases. The germline CDR1 and CDR2 sequences are SGHAT and FQDESV (reference sequence). CDR3 length: 13 residues. The DNA for the CDR3 is TGTGCCAGCAGCAAAAGCCTCCCAGATACGCAGTATTTT. Protein: CASSKSLPDTQYF.

This clonotype was observed many times. This sequence joins TRBV3-1 and TRBJ1-5, with D possibly being TRBD1 (5 bases). Trimming took 2 bases from V and 4 from J, leaving 9 bases between them. The CDR3 is 14 amino acids. CDR1 is LGHDT and CDR2 is YNNKEL in the germline V gene (reference sequence). CDR3 sequence: CASSQSGMNQPQHF. CDR3 DNA: TGTGCCAGCAGCCAATCAGGGATGAATCAGCCCCAGCATTTT.

In its sample, this clonotype was seen many times. The chain uses TRBV12-3 or TRBV12-4 and TRBJ2-3; D is perhaps TRBD1 or TRBD2 (5 bases each). The CDR3 is made up of 14 amino acids. V was trimmed by 5 bases and J by 4 bases, leaving 13 bases between them. DNA for the CDR3: TGTGCCAGCAGTCTCTCCGTGGGGGCAGATACGCAGTATTTT. Its protein product is CASSLSVGADTQYF.

This clonotype was counted a few times. The chain couples TRBV30 to TRBJ2-2; D is possibly TRBD2 (5 bases). CDR3 length: 15 amino acids. Trimming removed 5 bases at V and 0 bases at J, with 13 bases between. Germline V gene sequence: CDR1 GTSNPN, CDR2 SVGIG (reference sequence). The CDR3 spells CAWAGLAPNTGELFF. The CDR3 DNA reads as TGTGCCTGGGCGGGCTTGGCCCCGAACACCGGGGAGCTGTTTTTT.

Concerning this clonotype: A much larger clone differs by one base, so this may be a read error. V and J are TRBV10-3 and TRBJ2-6, with 7 bases aligning to TRBD1. The length of the CDR3 is 18 residues. Germline CDR1 ENHRY, CDR2 SYGVKD. The CDR3 region has the DNA TGTGCCATACAGTCCGGATGGACAGGCAGCTCTGGGGCCAACGCCCTGACTTTC. This codes for CAIQSGWTGSSGANALTF.

This clonotype was found a few times. This chain uses TRBV4-3 with TRBJ2-5, with 7 bases fitting TRBD2. Germline loops: CDR1 LGHNA, CDR2 YSLEER. Trimming at V came to 0 bases and at J to 11 bases, leaving 15 bases not matched to a gene. This CDR3 contains 16 residues. CDR3: CASSQDHASGYNEQYF. CDR3 sequence (DNA): TGCGCCAGCAGCCAAGATCACGCTAGCGGTTACAATGAGCAGTACTTC.

A few counts support this clonotype. The J gene is TRBJ2-7, the V gene TRBV30, with 7 bases fitting TRBD1. J lost 6 bases, V lost 0 bases, and 11 bases had no gene match. From germline, CDR1 is GTSNPN and CDR2 SVGIG (reference sequence). The CDR3 sequence is 15 residues long. The DNA for the CDR3 is TGTGCCTGGAGTGTACTTAGGACAGGAGGCTCCGAGCAGTACTTC. Residues: CAWSVLRTGGSEQYF.

V gene TRBV3-1 combines with J gene TRBJ2-3, with 10 bases identical to TRBD2. The germline CDR1 and CDR2 sequences are LGHDT and YNNKEL (reference sequence). The CDR3 is 16 amino acids. The trim removed 1 base at V and 5 bases at J, leaving 6 bases unmatched. CDR3 DNA sequence: TGTGCCAGCAGCCAAGTAGAGCGGGGGGGAGAAGATACGCAGTATTTT. It codes for CASSQVERGGEDTQYF.

This clonotype showed up just a few times. This chain links TRBV12-3 or TRBV12-4 with TRBJ1-6; D call uncertain. The germline V and J ends were trimmed by 3 bases and 13 bases, with 10 bases remaining between them. This CDR3 comprises 12 residues. The CDR3 loop reads CASSFPRGPLHF. The CDR3 bases are TGTGCCAGCAGTTTCCCACGAGGGCCCCTCCACTTT.

This clonotype has only a few counts. CDR3 loop: CASSQDQVQGLSTDTQYF. For the CDR3, the DNA is TGCGCCAGCAGCCAAGATCAAGTTCAGGGGCTTAGCACAGATACGCAGTATTTT. This chain connects TRBV4-3 to TRBJ2-3, with a weak D call TRBD1 (6 bases). Looked up from germline, CDR1 is LGHNA and CDR2 is YSLEER. The CDR3 spans 18 residues. Deletions cut 0 bases from V and 0 bases from J, with 16 bases between.

The V call is TRBV7-9, the J call TRBJ2-7; TRBD1 matches at 7 bases. CDR1 and CDR2 (germline): SEHNR, FQNEAQ (reference sequence). This CDR3 comprises 15 residues. The ends lost 2 bases at V and 7 bases at J; junction bases unmatched: 11. The CDR3 nucleotides read TGTGCCAGCAGCTTAAGGCGACAGGGCCACAATGAGCAGTACTTC. It encodes CASSLRRQGHNEQYF.

This clonotype has only a few counts. The genes are TRBV7-2 and TRBJ2-7; D is unresolved. CDR1 and CDR2 from the germline V gene are SGHTA and FQGNSA. This CDR3 has 15 residues. The V and J ends lost 1 base and 1 base respectively, with 11 bases between them. The CDR3 DNA is TGTGCCAGCAGCTTAGAGGCAGGCCTTTCCTACGAGCAGTACTTC. It codes for CASSLEAGLSYEQYF.

The chain links TRBV6-1 to TRBJ1-2, with 8 positions matching TRBD1. The CDR3 totals 15 residues. The V gene end was trimmed by 3 bases and the J gene end by 6 bases; junction bases not matched to a gene: 9. Germline CDR1 MNHNS, CDR2 SASEGT. The CDR3 loop reads CASSEYSGQDHGYTF. The CDR3 region has the DNA TGTGCCAGCAGTGAGTACTCGGGACAGGATCATGGCTACACCTTC.

The chain links TRBV2 to TRBJ2-7; 7 nucleotides line up with TRBD2. Per germline, CDR1 SNHLY and CDR2 FYNNEI. J was trimmed by 7 bases and V by 6 bases; bases with no gene match: 6. The CDR3 is 12 amino acids. For the CDR3, the DNA is TGTGCCAGCAGGGGGGGACTATGTGAGCAGTACTTC. Residues: CASRGGLCEQYF.

The gene calls are TRBV20-1 and TRBJ2-4; D is possibly TRBD1 or TRBD2 (5 bases each). The assigned J gene may be wrong: the sequence end matches TRBJ2-7 better. CDR3 size: 13 residues. Germline V gene lookup returns CDR1 DFQATT and CDR2 SNEGSKA (reference sequence). CDR3 nucleotide sequence: TGCAGTGCTAGACGGGACCTGCTATACGAGCAGTACTTC. Amino acid sequence: CSARRDLLYEQYF.

The V gene is TRBV12-3 or TRBV12-4, the J gene TRBJ1-6; 9 bases line up with TRBD1. CDR3 length: 16 amino acids. The trim removed 0 bases at V and 11 bases at J, leaving 8 bases unmatched. The CDR3 spells CASSLARDRAYAPLHF. CDR3 DNA sequence: TGTGCCAGCAGTTTAGCTCGGGACAGGGCTTATGCACCCCTCCACTTT.

The J gene is TRBJ1-2, the V gene TRBV10-3, with unresolved D. This CDR3 spans 14 amino acids. Germline-derived CDR1 and CDR2 are ENHRY and SYGVKD. The V gene lost 0 bases and the J gene lost 8 bases, with 13 bases spanning the gap. The CDR3 reads CAISESHSSNGYTF. CDR3 sequence (DNA): TGTGCCATCAGTGAGTCCCACTCATCCAACGGCTACACCTTC.

The chain couples TRBV10-3 to TRBJ2-1; 9 nucleotides line up with TRBD1. Germline V gene data show CDR1 as ENHRY and CDR2 as SYGVKD. With 3 bases clipped from V and 6 bases from J, the junction kept 3 bases outside the gene matches. The CDR3 sequence is 14 residues long. This CDR3 is CAISEPGQGNEQFF. In nucleotides, the CDR3 is TGTGCCATCAGTGAACCGGGACAGGGCAATGAGCAGTTCTTC.

This clonotype was observed a single time. The chain links TRBV6-2 or TRBV6-3 to TRBJ1-3; D gene ambiguous. The CDR3 is 15 residues long. The V end lost 6 bases, the J end lost 0 bases, and 12 bases lay between the germline ends. The germline gives CDR1 MNHEY, CDR2 SVGEGT. The CDR3 spells CASRWTGFSGNTIYF. The CDR3 region has the DNA TGTGCCAGCAGATGGACGGGTTTCTCTGGAAACACCATATATTTT.

The rearrangement joins TRBV20-1 to TRBJ1-1, with 8 bases fitting TRBD1. In germline, CDR1 is DFQATT, CDR2 SNEGSKA (reference sequence). The CDR3 has 15 amino acids. Trimming removed 1 base from V and 5 bases from J; junction bases left unmatched: 9. CDR3 nucleotides: TGCAGTGCTAGAGGACTTCGGACAGGGTGGACTGAAGCTTTCTTT. It is translated as CSARGLRTGWTEAFF.

The V call is TRBV5-1, the J call TRBJ2-1; D is ambiguous. V lost 4 bases to trimming and J lost 1 base, with 12 bases between them. CDR3 length: 15 amino acids. In germline, CDR1 is SGHRS, CDR2 YFSETQ. CDR3 sequence (DNA): TGCGCCAGCAGCCCAATGGACGGGTCCTACAATGAGCAGTTCTTC. This codes for CASSPMDGSYNEQFF. The entire variable domain, with the rest obtained from reference TRBV5-1 and TRBJ2-1, is as follows: KAGVTQTPRYLIKTRGQQVTLSCSPISGHRSVSWYQQTPGQGLQFLFEYFSETQRNKGNFPGRFSGRQFSNSRSEMNVSTLELGDSALYLCASSPMDGSYNEQFFGPGTRLTVL.

J is TRBJ1-1 and V is TRBV30; 7 bases are a match to TRBD1. The CDR3 runs 15 residues. With 0 bases clipped from V and 1 base from J, the junction kept 5 bases outside the gene matches. Germline V CDR1 and CDR2: GTSNPN, SVGIG (reference sequence). CDR3 in amino acids: CAWSVQGWGNTEAFF. DNA of the CDR3: TGTGCCTGGAGTGTACAGGGGTGGGGGAACACTGAAGCTTTCTTT.

This clonotype was detected only a few times. The chain links TRBV12-3 or TRBV12-4 to TRBJ2-3; tentatively, D is TRBD2 (6 bases). V lost 6 bases to trimming and J lost 5 bases, with 15 bases between them. This CDR3 is 14 amino acids long. CDR3 loop: CASSRGGLQDTQYF. The CDR3 DNA reads TGTGCCAGCAGCCGGGGAGGTTTGCAAGATACGCAGTATTTT.

The rearrangement links TRBV4-3 to TRBJ1-6; D remains unclear. The CDR3 extends over 19 amino acids. Germline CDR1 and CDR2: LGHNA and YSLEER. V gave up 0 bases and J gave up 8 bases, with 23 bases separating them. The CDR3 loop reads CASSQDSPGMRDRYSPLHF. CDR3 coding DNA: TGCGCCAGCAGCCAAGATTCACCGGGGATGCGCGATCGGTATTCACCCCTCCACTTT.

The genes are TRBV10-3 and TRBJ1-1; D not certain. CDR1 is ENHRY and CDR2 is SYGVKD in the germline V gene. The CDR3 has 12 amino acids. Trimming cost V 6 bases and J 3 bases, with 8 bases left between them. The CDR3 loop reads CAIRQSDTEAFF. The DNA of the CDR3 is TGTGCCATCAGGCAGTCGGACACTGAAGCTTTCTTT.

The chain employs TRBV15 and TRBJ1-4; maybe TRBD1 (5 bases). Trimming left V 5 bases short and J 7 bases short, with 20 bases between. The CDR3 runs to 16 residues. The germline V gene has CDR1 LNHNV and CDR2 YYDKDF (reference sequence). This CDR3 reads CATSAPEEGRGEKLFF. CDR3 DNA sequence: TGTGCCACCAGCGCCCCCGAGGAGGGGAGAGGTGAAAAACTGTTTTTT.

The rearrangement joins TRBV30 to TRBJ2-1, with 10 positions matching TRBD2. The J call may be in error: the DNA end matches TRBJ2-7 better. Germline-derived CDR1 and CDR2 are GTSNPN and SVGIG (reference sequence). This CDR3 has 13 residues. The CDR3 here is CAWSAAGGDKQYF. In DNA form, the CDR3 reads TGTGCCTGGAGTGCAGCGGGGGGGGATAAGCAGTACTTC.

The genes are TRBV7-9 and TRBJ1-2, with D unclear. The CDR3 runs 13 residues. V was clipped by 3 bases and J by 3 bases, with 8 bases between them. Germline V CDR1 and CDR2: SEHNR, FQNEAQ (reference sequence). In nucleotides, the CDR3 is TGTGCCAGCAGCTTGGTTAACCACTATGGCTACACCTTC. Translated, it gives CASSLVNHYGYTF.

The CDR3 DNA reads TGTGCCAGCAGTGGTACCGGGACTATCGATTACGAGCAGTACTTC. Its protein product is CASSGTGTIDYEQYF. The chain joins TRBV6-5 to TRBJ2-7; 7 bases map to TRBD2. CDR1 is MNHEY, CDR2 SVGAGI, per germline. V shed 5 bases and J 4 bases; nucleotides not matched to a gene: 11. The CDR3 length is 15 residues.